The present T cell receptor beta chain was sequenced within a study of blood T cell repertoires in COVID-19. Study context: Sources were T cells, B-cell-depleted T cells, or PBMCs; the material itself was cDNA or gDNA.

Generated by immunoSEQ multiplex PCR, the TCRdb table keeps only in-frame clones and is missing some. The sample shows 300,000 to 450,000 clones, around 90% of them seen only once. Germline V gives CDR1 MGHRA, CDR2 YSYEKL. The CDR3 length is 13 residues. V was clipped by 1 base and J by 6 bases, with 9 bases between them. This clone was detected only a few times. Sequenced: peripheral blood. This sequence originates from a woman in her 30s with COVID-19, enrolled during active disease. The chain couples TRBV4-1 to TRBJ1-2; no definite D call. CDR3 amino acids: CASSQVGVNGYTF. CDR3 DNA: TGCGCCAGCAGCCAAGTTGGAGTGAATGGCTACACCTTC.